This T cell receptor (beta chain) was observed in a study of blood T cell repertoires in COVID-19. Study-level information: The United States, Italy and Spain provided the acute and convalescent COVID-19 samples. PBMCs, B-cell-depleted T cells, or T cells were the source of the cDNA or gDNA that made up the material.

Original analysis: Researchers report that nucleated cell counts were estimated from reference gene primer amplification. Clones were read by immunoSEQ multiplex PCR, and TCRdb kept only the in-frame ones, dropping some. V, J and clone size are taken as reported in that table, and D and trimming were inferred from the DNA itself. The profile shows approximately 240,000 clones, around 85% of them singletons. The V gene end was trimmed by 3 bases and the J gene end by 4 bases; junction bases not matched to a gene: 6. Germline loops: CDR1 MDHEN, CDR2 SYDVKM. CDR3 size: 15 residues. The sequence was obtained from a woman in her thirties or forties with active or convalescent COVID-19. Sequencing was done on a sample of peripheral blood. The chain joins TRBV28 to TRBJ1-5; TRBD1 matches at 7 bases. CDR3 sequence reads: CASSFLGTANQPQHF. CDR3 nucleotides: TGTGCCAGCAGTTTTCTCGGGACAGCTAATCAGCCCCAGCATTTT.